Below, 6 T cell receptor beta chains from the same sample are listed, as sequenced in a study of T cell repertoires in cytomegalovirus infection. TCRdb reprocessed the reads with MiXCR, giving one entry per CDR3 protein. The top ten hold around 8.5% of the sample, which has over 100,000 distinct CDR3 sequences, 16% seen once. The source material was PBMCs. These receptors all come from a human donor in good health (CMV status not recorded). Some clones in this sample may be carry-over from other donors' samples.

This clonotype was recorded a few times. This chain connects TRBV2 to TRBJ2-3; no clear D gene. The V end lost 4 bases, the J end lost 6 bases, and 11 bases lay between the germline ends. Germline V gene data show CDR1 as SNHLY and CDR2 as FYNNEI. The CDR3 covers 13 residues. In DNA, the CDR3 is TGTGCCAGCAGTGTCCTTATGGGGGATACGCAGTATTTT. It yields the protein CASSVLMGDTQYF.

This clonotype was recorded many times. The chain employs TRBV6-2 or TRBV6-3 and TRBJ1-1; D is undetermined. The germline CDR1 and CDR2 sequences are MNHEY and SVGEGT. V was cut by 4 bases and J by 3 bases, with 9 bases left in between. The CDR3 is made up of 13 amino acids. CDR3 sequence (DNA): TGTGCCAGCAGTTTAATTTTTTACACTGAAGCTTTCTTT. Translated: CASSLIFYTEAFF.

J is TRBJ1-2 and V is TRBV6-1, with 11 bases matching TRBD1. Trimming at V came to 6 bases and at J to 4 bases, leaving 4 bases not matched to a gene. This CDR3 is built from 14 residues. Germline CDR1 MNHNS, CDR2 SASEGT. The CDR3 DNA is TGTGCCAGCAGGGACAGGGGGCTTTTCTATGGCTACACCTTC. Amino acid sequence: CASRDRGLFYGYTF.

This clonotype has ten or more counts. The chain joins TRBV24-1 to TRBJ2-6, with TRBD1 identical over 9 bases. The CDR3 is made up of 17 amino acids. Germline-derived CDR1 and CDR2 are KGHDR and SFDVKD. Losses at the gene ends were 6 bases for V and 1 base for J; bases not matched to a gene: 6. The CDR3 spells CATSPGQGLSGANVLTF. CDR3 sequence (DNA): TGTGCCACCAGTCCGGGACAGGGTCTATCTGGGGCCAACGTCCTGACTTTC.

The count of this clonotype is one. V and J are TRBV3-1 and TRBJ2-6; possible D gene TRBD1, 5 bases. Trimming pared 2 bases from V and 0 bases from J, leaving 14 bases between. The CDR3 is 18 residues long. CDR1 and CDR2 from the germline V gene are LGHDT and YNNKEL (reference sequence). This chain's CDR3 is CASSQWGGRSSGANVLTF. The CDR3 DNA reads as TGTGCCAGCAGCCAATGGGGCGGCCGATCCTCTGGGGCCAACGTCCTGACTTTC.

The rearrangement joins TRBV9 to TRBJ2-1; D is unresolved. With 0 bases removed from V and 5 bases from J, the gap between germline ends came to 9 bases. CDR3 length: 14 residues. Per germline, CDR1 SGDLS and CDR2 YYNGEE. The CDR3 nucleotides read TGTGCCAGCAGCGTAGAGGGCACCAACAATGAGCAGTTCTTC. The encoded protein is CASSVEGTNNEQFF. Complete variable domain (other parts from reference TRBV9 and TRBJ2-1): DSGVTQTPKHLITATGQRVTLRCSPRSGDLSVYWYQQSLDQGLQFLIQYYNGEERAKGNILERFSAQQFPDLHSELNLSSLELGDSALYFCASSVEGTNNEQFFGPGTRLTVL.